Shown below are 32 T cell receptor beta chains from a single sample sequenced in a study of T cell responses to AZD1222 COVID-19 vaccine (dated by TCRdb to about 2021). This sample's time point label indicates: baseline before first vaccination. Library generation was performed with the immunoSEQ multiplex PCR assay. TCRdb limited this immuneACCESS table to in-frame rearrangements with V and J called. A share of clones is missing; checked studies link under half to unresolved V genes, and the rest is unexplained. The table for this sample lists 130,000 to 150,000 clones; 92% of them were counted only once. The ten largest clones add up to just over 3% of the sample. This material consisted of peripheral blood, taken on day 0 of AZD1222 vaccination. The receptors come from an adult in good health.

The V and J genes are TRBV30 and TRBJ2-1; D remains unclear. This CDR3 contains 13 residues. Germline V gene lookup returns CDR1 GTSNPN and CDR2 SVGIG (reference sequence). Trimming removed 4 bases at V and 2 bases at J, with 9 bases between. The CDR3 protein is CAWMDGPYNEQFF. DNA of the CDR3: TGTGCCTGGATGGACGGCCCCTACAATGAGCAGTTCTTC.

The CDR3 DNA reads TGCGCCAGCAGCTTGGTACAGGGTAATGGCTACACCTTC. Amino acid sequence: CASSLVQGNGYTF. The chain joins TRBV5-1 to TRBJ1-2; D is possibly TRBD1 (6 bases). Trimming took 0 bases from V and 6 from J, leaving 9 bases between them. The CDR3 spans 13 residues. Germline CDR1 is SGHRS and CDR2 is YFSETQ. Full variable domain (rest looked up from reference TRBV5-1 and TRBJ1-2): KAGVTQTPRYLIKTRGQQVTLSCSPISGHRSVSWYQQTPGQGLQFLFEYFSETQRNKGNFPGRFSGRQFSNSRSEMNVSTLELGDSALYLCASSLVQGNGYTFGSGTRLTVV.

The chain is built from TRBV30 and TRBJ1-1, with unresolved D. The germline V gene encodes CDR1 GTSNPN and CDR2 SVGIG (reference sequence). This CDR3 has 13 amino acids. Deletions cut 2 bases from V and 0 bases from J, with 7 bases between. CDR3 protein: CAWSPIMNTEAFF. The CDR3 DNA is TGTGCCTGGAGTCCAATCATGAACACTGAAGCTTTCTTT. Filled out from reference TRBV30 and TRBJ1-1, the complete variable domain reads SQTIHQWPATLVQPVGSPLSLECTVEGTSNPNLYWYRQAAGRGLQLLFYSVGIGQISSEVPQNLSASRPQDRQFILSSKKLLLSDSGFYLCAWSPIMNTEAFFGQGTRLTVV.

The chain is built from TRBV15 and TRBJ2-1, with 9 bases identical to TRBD1. The CDR3 loop spans 17 amino acids. The germline CDR1 and CDR2 sequences are LNHNV and YYDKDF (reference sequence). V was clipped by 1 base and J by 0 bases; unmatched bases: 4. CDR3 DNA sequence: TGTGCCACCAGCAGAGGGGACAGGGAAATCTCCTACAATGAGCAGTTCTTC. This encodes CATSRGDREISYNEQFF.

This sequence joins TRBV6-2 or TRBV6-3 and TRBJ1-2; no firm D call. Per germline, CDR1 MNHEY and CDR2 SVGEGT. The germline V and J ends were trimmed by 5 bases and 3 bases, with 16 bases remaining between them. This CDR3 is built from 15 residues. The CDR3 DNA follows: TGTGCCAGCAGTGACCGACCTCGAAGGGACTATGGCTACACCTTC. It codes for CASSDRPRRDYGYTF.

The J gene is TRBJ1-2, the V gene TRBV9; a weak D match, TRBD1 (6 bases). Germline loops: CDR1 SGDLS, CDR2 YYNGEE. Trimming took 3 bases from V and 8 from J, leaving 14 bases between them. This CDR3 comprises 13 residues. As DNA, the CDR3 is TGTGCCAGCAGCGACAATCAGGGGTTCGGCTACACCTTC. It yields the protein CASSDNQGFGYTF.

This chain uses TRBV7-9 with TRBJ2-7; weak D call: TRBD1 (5 bases). Trimming took 6 bases from V and 5 from J, leaving 8 bases between them. The CDR3 runs 11 residues. In germline, CDR1 is SEHNR, CDR2 FQNEAQ (reference sequence). CDR3 amino acids: CASSFRDEQYF. DNA of the CDR3: TGTGCCAGCAGTTTCAGGGACGAGCAGTACTTC.

The J gene is TRBJ1-1, the V gene TRBV19; 10 bases are shared with TRBD1. The V gene end was trimmed by 5 bases and the J gene end by 4 bases; junction bases not matched to a gene: 10. Per the germline V gene, CDR1 is LNHDA and CDR2 is SQIVND (reference sequence). This CDR3 has 16 amino acids. The DNA for the CDR3 is TGTGCCAGTAGTCCACTAGTGGGACAGGGGCTCACTGAAGCTTTCTTT. This codes for CASSPLVGQGLTEAFF.

This chain links TRBV12-3 or TRBV12-4 with TRBJ1-6; D ambiguous. V was shortened by 4 bases and J by 8 bases, with 6 bases between the two germline ends. CDR3 length: 12 residues. CDR3 in amino acids: CASSSWYSPLHF. CDR3 coding DNA: TGTGCCAGCAGTTCCTGGTATTCACCCCTCCACTTT.

The gene calls are TRBV2 and TRBJ2-2; D is tentatively TRBD1 or TRBD2 (5 bases each). V dropped 6 bases and J dropped 9 bases, with 17 bases sitting between them. CDR1 SNHLY and CDR2 FYNNEI come from the germline V gene. The CDR3 is made up of 14 amino acids. CDR3 in DNA: TGTGCCAGCAGGGGCCATGAGGGGCAACGGGAGCTGTTTTTT. Protein product: CASRGHEGQRELFF.

The chain recombines TRBV6-5 with TRBJ1-1, with 8 bases identical to TRBD1. The CDR3 contains 14 residues. CDR1 is MNHEY, CDR2 SVGAGI, per germline. The J segment lost 3 bases and the V segment lost 4 bases, leaving 4 bases of the junction unmatched. The CDR3 sequence: CASSLDRDYTEAFF. CDR3 DNA: TGTGCCAGCAGTTTGGACAGGGACTACACTGAAGCTTTCTTT.

J is TRBJ1-2 and V is TRBV18; TRBD1 aligns across 8 bases. V lost 6 bases to trimming and J lost 4 bases; unmatched junction nucleotides: 16. Germline V CDR1 and CDR2: KGHSH, LQKENI. The CDR3 contains 17 residues. CDR3 sequence (DNA): TGTGCCAGCTCGCGCCTCCCCGTAGGACAGGGTGGCTATGGCTACACCTTC. This translates into CASSRLPVGQGGYGYTF.

J is TRBJ1-1 and V is TRBV11-3; D is unresolved. This CDR3 has 13 residues. Germline-derived CDR1 and CDR2 are SGHNT and YENEEA. Between the trimmed V and J ends, which lost 1 base and 12 bases, there was a span of 15 bases. The CDR3 region has the DNA TGTGCCAGCAGCTTAGTATCGAGGTCCCCTCCTTTCTTT. It specifies CASSLVSRSPPFF.

The V gene is TRBV5-6, the J gene TRBJ2-3; no reliable D call. This CDR3 contains 13 residues. Germline values: CDR1 SGHDT, CDR2 YYEEEE. Trimming took 0 bases from V and 10 from J, leaving 12 bases between them. The CDR3 nucleotides are TGTGCCAGCAGCTTGGACCAACCCAATGCGCAGTATTTT. It encodes CASSLDQPNAQYF.

This clone was detected a few times. J is TRBJ1-5 and V is TRBV7-2; D gene ambiguous. The V gene's germline CDR1 is SGHTA and CDR2 FQGNSA. Trimming left V 2 bases short and J 0 bases short, with 5 bases between. The CDR3 covers 14 residues. The CDR3 sequence: CASSLTHSNQPQHF. The CDR3 DNA reads as TGTGCCAGCAGCTTAACGCATAGCAATCAGCCCCAGCATTTT.

This clone was counted once. The chain has TRBV4-3 and TRBJ2-7; no definite D call. In germline, CDR1 is LGHNA, CDR2 YSLEER. The CDR3 has 16 residues. Between the trimmed V and J ends, which lost 0 bases and 2 bases, there was a span of 14 bases. CDR3 in DNA: TGCGCCAGCAGCCAAGAGGTGGGCGGAGACCCCTACGAGCAGTACTTC. Its protein is CASSQEVGGDPYEQYF.

With regard to this clone: Other DNA sequences within the sample encode an identical CDR3. This chain joins TRBV4-2 and TRBJ1-1; D perhaps matches TRBD1 (5 bases). In germline, CDR1 is LGHNA, CDR2 YNFKEQ. V was pared by 1 base and J by 3 bases, with 6 bases between. This CDR3 has 13 amino acids. The CDR3 coding sequence is TGTGCCAGCAGCCAAGGACAGTACACTGAAGCTTTCTTT. Its translation: CASSQGQYTEAFF.

The J gene is TRBJ2-1, the V gene TRBV30; 10 nucleotides align to TRBD2. CDR1 is GTSNPN, CDR2 SVGIG, per germline (reference sequence). J gave up 10 bases and V 0 bases, and 15 bases lay outside the gene matches. The length of the CDR3 is 17 residues. CDR3 DNA sequence: TGTGCCTGGAGTGTCATACTAGCGGGGATGGGCCGGGGGGAGCAGTTCTTC. Translating gives CAWSVILAGMGRGEQFF.

CDR3 in DNA: TGTGCCAGCAGCGTAGGGGGAGCCAATCAGCCCCAGCATTTT. Translated: CASSVGGANQPQHF. V is TRBV9 and J is TRBJ1-5; D is unresolved. The V end was cut by 0 bases, the J end by 3 bases, with 7 bases between. Germline V gene sequence: CDR1 SGDLS, CDR2 YYNGEE. This CDR3 comprises 14 residues.

The J gene is TRBJ2-7, the V gene TRBV27; either TRBD1 or TRBD2 may supply D (5 bases each). Germline lookup yields CDR1 MNHEY and CDR2 SMNVEV (reference sequence). The CDR3 runs to 16 residues. Deletions cut 5 bases from V and 0 bases from J, with 17 bases between. The CDR3 coding sequence is TGTGCCAGCAGTCCGAGCAAGGGACGCGGCTCCTACGAGCAGTACTTC. Its translation: CASSPSKGRGSYEQYF.

CDR3 coding DNA: TGTGCCAGTAGTATGTACAGTGGTACTAACTATGGCTACACCTTC. Its translation is CASSMYSGTNYGYTF. The chain recombines TRBV19 with TRBJ1-2; D remains ambiguous. CDR1 is LNHDA, CDR2 SQIVND, per germline (reference sequence). The CDR3 runs 15 residues. Trimming left V 3 bases short and J 0 bases short, with 11 bases between.

The chain joins TRBV29-1 to TRBJ2-1; TRBD2 matches at 9 bases. CDR3 size: 13 residues. In germline, CDR1 is SQVTM, CDR2 ANQGSEA. V gave up 4 bases and J gave up 6 bases; unmatched junction bases: 4. For the CDR3, the DNA is TGCAGCGTTGGACTAGCGGAGTCCAATGAGCAGTTCTTC. It translates to CSVGLAESNEQFF.

V gene TRBV7-9 combines with J gene TRBJ1-1, with D possibly matching TRBD1 (6 bases). The CDR3 extends over 15 amino acids. V shed 5 bases and J shed 0 bases, with 13 bases lying between them. The V gene's germline CDR1 is SEHNR and CDR2 FQNEAQ (reference sequence). The CDR3 DNA reads TGTGCCAGCAGCCAGGGACATTCCATGAACACTGAAGCTTTCTTT. This gives the protein CASSQGHSMNTEAFF.

This clone was detected only a few times. The chain joins TRBV19 to TRBJ2-2; the D is unclear. There are 14 residues in the CDR3. Looked up from germline, CDR1 is LNHDA and CDR2 is SQIVND (reference sequence). V shed 2 bases and J shed 1 base, with 5 bases lying between them. The CDR3 DNA reads as TGTGCCAGTAGTATACGGCGGAACACCGGGGAGCTGTTTTTT. It codes for CASSIRRNTGELFF.

The chain combines TRBV23-1 with TRBJ2-7; D unclear. TRBV23-1 is identified as an open reading frame with a role that is uncertain. CDR3 length: 12 amino acids. Trimming removed 7 bases at V and 0 bases at J, with 7 bases between. CDR3 loop: CASMGNSYEQYF. In DNA form, the CDR3 reads TGCGCCAGCATGGGCAACTCCTACGAGCAGTACTTC.

This clone was counted a single time. The J gene is TRBJ2-5, the V gene TRBV4-1; either TRBD1 or TRBD2 may supply D (5 bases each). Germline CDR1 and CDR2: MGHRA and YSYEKL. CDR3 length: 15 amino acids. Trimming took 0 bases from V and 5 from J, leaving 13 bases between them. The CDR3 region is CASSQDPGSRETQYF. For the CDR3, the DNA is TGCGCCAGCAGCCAAGATCCAGGGAGTAGGGAGACCCAGTACTTC.

The CDR3 protein is CASSLVLGDTGELFF. The CDR3 DNA follows: TGTGCCAGCAGCTTGGTATTAGGGGATACCGGGGAGCTGTTTTTT. The V and J genes are TRBV5-6 and TRBJ2-2, with TRBD1 as a possible D gene (5 bases). The CDR3 runs 15 residues. V shed 0 bases and J shed 5 bases, with 11 bases lying between them. Germline V CDR1 and CDR2: SGHDT, YYEEEE.

The chain links TRBV24-1 to TRBJ1-5; D is unclear. CDR1 is KGHDR, CDR2 SFDVKD, per germline. The CDR3 totals 12 residues. Between the trimmed V and J ends, which lost 9 bases and 7 bases, there was a span of 12 bases. The CDR3, as DNA: TGTGCCACCGGGCAAGGTAGACAGCCCCAGCATTTT. This codes for CATGQGRQPQHF.

The V and J genes are TRBV3-1 (or the pseudogene TRBV3-2) and TRBJ1-6; D perhaps matches TRBD1 (5 bases). Germline assignment: CDR1 LGHDT and CDR2 YNNKEL (reference sequence). The CDR3 is 15 amino acids. V shed 5 bases and J shed 7 bases, with 15 bases lying between them. The CDR3 DNA sequence: TGTGCCAGCAGCTTGAATACAGGATTCAATTCACCCCTCCACTTT. The encoded protein is CASSLNTGFNSPLHF.

V gene TRBV5-1 combines with J gene TRBJ2-1; 7 bases are a match to TRBD1. In germline, CDR1 is SGHRS, CDR2 YFSETQ. This CDR3 is built from 17 residues. Trimming at V came to 5 bases and at J to 2 bases, leaving 13 bases not matched to a gene. CDR3 in amino acids: CASRQGVAQQTYNEQFF. In DNA form, the CDR3 reads TGCGCCAGCAGGCAGGGGGTAGCGCAACAAACCTACAATGAGCAGTTCTTC. The full variable domain, completed using reference TRBV5-1 and TRBJ2-1, is KAGVTQTPRYLIKTRGQQVTLSCSPISGHRSVSWYQQTPGQGLQFLFEYFSETQRNKGNFPGRFSGRQFSNSRSEMNVSTLELGDSALYLCASRQGVAQQTYNEQFFGPGTRLTVL.

The V gene is TRBV28, the J gene TRBJ1-5; D is unresolved. Germline V CDR1 and CDR2: MDHEN, SYDVKM. Trimming took off 4 bases at V and 7 bases at J, with 17 bases between the two ends. This CDR3 is built from 15 residues. Here the CDR3 DNA reads TGTGCCAGCAGTTCGGATCGGGTCGTGGGGCAGCCCCAGCATTTT. Its translation is CASSSDRVVGQPQHF.

The sample holds one count of this clone. V is TRBV14 and J is TRBJ1-2; D unresolved. The CDR3 contains 12 residues. Germline values: CDR1 SGHDN, CDR2 FVKESK. Trimming removed 1 base at V and 0 bases at J, with 0 bases between. DNA of the CDR3: TGTGCCAGCAGCCAAGCTAACTATGGCTACACCTTC. Amino acids: CASSQANYGYTF.